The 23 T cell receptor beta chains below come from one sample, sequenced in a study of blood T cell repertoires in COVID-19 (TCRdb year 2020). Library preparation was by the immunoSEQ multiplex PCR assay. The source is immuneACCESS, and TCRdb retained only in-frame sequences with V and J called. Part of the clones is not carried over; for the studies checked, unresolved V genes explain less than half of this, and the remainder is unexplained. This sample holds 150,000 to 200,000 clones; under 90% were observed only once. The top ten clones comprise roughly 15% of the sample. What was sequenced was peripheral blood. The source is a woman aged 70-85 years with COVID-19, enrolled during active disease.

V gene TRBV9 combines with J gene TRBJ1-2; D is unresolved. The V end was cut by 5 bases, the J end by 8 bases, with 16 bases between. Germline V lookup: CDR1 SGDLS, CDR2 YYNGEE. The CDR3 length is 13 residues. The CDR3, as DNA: TGTGCCAGCAGACGGACTGTTCTAGAGGGCTACACCTTC. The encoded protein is CASRRTVLEGYTF. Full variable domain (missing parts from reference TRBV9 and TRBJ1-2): DSGVTQTPKHLITATGQRVTLRCSPRSGDLSVYWYQQSLDQGLQFLIQYYNGEERAKGNILERFSAQQFPDLHSELNLSSLELGDSALYFCASRRTVLEGYTFGSGTRLTVV.

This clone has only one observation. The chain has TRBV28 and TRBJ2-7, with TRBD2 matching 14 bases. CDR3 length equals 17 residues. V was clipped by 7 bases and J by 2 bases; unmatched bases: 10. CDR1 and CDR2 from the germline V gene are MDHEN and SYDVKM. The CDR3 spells CASNPGTSGSVAYEQYF. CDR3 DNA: TGTGCCAGCAACCCAGGGACTAGCGGGAGCGTCGCCTACGAGCAGTACTTC.

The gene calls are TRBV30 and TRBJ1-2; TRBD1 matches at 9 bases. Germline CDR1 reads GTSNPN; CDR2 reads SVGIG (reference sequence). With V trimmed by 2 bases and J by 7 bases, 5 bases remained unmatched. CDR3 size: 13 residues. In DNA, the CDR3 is TGTGCCTGGAGTCCGGGACAGGGAATTGGCTACACCTTC. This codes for CAWSPGQGIGYTF.

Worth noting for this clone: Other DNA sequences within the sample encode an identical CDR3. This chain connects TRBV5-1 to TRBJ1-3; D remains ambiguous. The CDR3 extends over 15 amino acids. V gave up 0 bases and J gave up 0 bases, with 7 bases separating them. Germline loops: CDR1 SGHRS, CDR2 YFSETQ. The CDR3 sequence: CASSLEGGSGNTIYF. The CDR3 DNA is TGCGCCAGCAGCTTGGAGGGAGGCTCTGGAAACACCATATATTTT.

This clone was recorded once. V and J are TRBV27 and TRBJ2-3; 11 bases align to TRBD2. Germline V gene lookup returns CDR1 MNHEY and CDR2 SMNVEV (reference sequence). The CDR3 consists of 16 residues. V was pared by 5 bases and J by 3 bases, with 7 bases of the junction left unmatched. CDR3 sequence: CASSSTSGSGTDTQYF. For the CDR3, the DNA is TGTGCCAGCAGTAGCACTAGCGGGAGCGGAACAGATACGCAGTATTTT.

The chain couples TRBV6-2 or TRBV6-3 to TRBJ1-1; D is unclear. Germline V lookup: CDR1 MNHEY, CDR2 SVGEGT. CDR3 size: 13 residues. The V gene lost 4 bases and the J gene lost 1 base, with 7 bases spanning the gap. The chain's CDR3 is CASSSQWNTEAFF. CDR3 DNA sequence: TGTGCCAGCAGTTCCCAGTGGAACACTGAAGCTTTCTTT.

CDR3: CASSQVQLAGGTKTGELFF. The CDR3 DNA reads as TGTGCCAGCAGCCAAGTGCAGCTAGCGGGGGGAACCAAGACCGGGGAGCTGTTTTTT. V and J are TRBV3-1 (or the pseudogene TRBV3-2) and TRBJ2-2; 11 positions match TRBD2. CDR1 and CDR2 from the germline V gene are LGHDT and YNNKEL (reference sequence). The trim removed 1 base at V and 5 bases at J, leaving 12 bases unmatched. The CDR3 loop spans 19 amino acids.

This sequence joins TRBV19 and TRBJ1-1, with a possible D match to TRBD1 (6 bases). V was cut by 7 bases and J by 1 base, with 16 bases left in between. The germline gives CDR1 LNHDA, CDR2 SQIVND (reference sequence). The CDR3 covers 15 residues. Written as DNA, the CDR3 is TGTGCCAGTACCCAGACAGGCGTACAGAACACTGAAGCTTTCTTT. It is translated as CASTQTGVQNTEAFF.

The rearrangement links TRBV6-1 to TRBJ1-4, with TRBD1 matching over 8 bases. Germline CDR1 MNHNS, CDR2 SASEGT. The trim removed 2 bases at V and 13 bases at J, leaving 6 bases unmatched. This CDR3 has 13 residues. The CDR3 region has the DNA TGTGCCAGCAGTGAACTAGACAGGGGAAGACTGTTTTTT. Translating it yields CASSELDRGRLFF.

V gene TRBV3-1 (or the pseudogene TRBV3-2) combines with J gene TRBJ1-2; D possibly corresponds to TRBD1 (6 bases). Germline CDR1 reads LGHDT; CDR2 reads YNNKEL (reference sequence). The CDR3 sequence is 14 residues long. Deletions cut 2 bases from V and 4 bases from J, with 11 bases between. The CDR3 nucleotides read TGTGCCAGCAGCCAACGGGGGGCCATCTATGGCTACACCTTC. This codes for CASSQRGAIYGYTF.

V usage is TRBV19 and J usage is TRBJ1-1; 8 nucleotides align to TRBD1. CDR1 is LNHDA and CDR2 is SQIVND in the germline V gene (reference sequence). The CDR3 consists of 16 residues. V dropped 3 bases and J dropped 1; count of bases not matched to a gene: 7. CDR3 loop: CASSISQGAGNTEAFF. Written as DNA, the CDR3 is TGTGCCAGTAGTATTTCTCAGGGGGCTGGGAACACTGAAGCTTTCTTT.

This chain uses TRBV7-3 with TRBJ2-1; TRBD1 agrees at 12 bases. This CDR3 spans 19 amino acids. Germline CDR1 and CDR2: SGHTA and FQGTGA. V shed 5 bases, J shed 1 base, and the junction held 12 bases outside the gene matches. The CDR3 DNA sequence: TGTGCCAGCAGCATCACGGGACAGGGGGCTATTAGTTCCTACAATGAGCAGTTCTTC. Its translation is CASSITGQGAISSYNEQFF.

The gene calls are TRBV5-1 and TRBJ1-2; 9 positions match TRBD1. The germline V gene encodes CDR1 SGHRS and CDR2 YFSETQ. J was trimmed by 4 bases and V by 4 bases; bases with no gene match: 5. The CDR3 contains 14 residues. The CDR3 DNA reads TGCGCCAGCAGCCCGGACAGGGGAGGCTATGGCTACACCTTC. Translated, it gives CASSPDRGGYGYTF.

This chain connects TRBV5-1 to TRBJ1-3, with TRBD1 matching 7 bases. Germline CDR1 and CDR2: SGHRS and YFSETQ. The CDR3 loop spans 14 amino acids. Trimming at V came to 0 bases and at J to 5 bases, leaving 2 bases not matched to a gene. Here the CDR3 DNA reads TGCGCCAGCAGCTTGGACAGGGGAAGAAACACCATATATTTT. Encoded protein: CASSLDRGRNTIYF.

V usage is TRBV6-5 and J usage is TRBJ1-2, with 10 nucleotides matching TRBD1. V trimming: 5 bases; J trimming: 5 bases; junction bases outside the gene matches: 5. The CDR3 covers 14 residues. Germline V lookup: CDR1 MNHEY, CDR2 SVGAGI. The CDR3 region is CASSRDRGRYGYTF. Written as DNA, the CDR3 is TGTGCCAGCAGTCGGGACAGGGGTAGATATGGCTACACCTTC.

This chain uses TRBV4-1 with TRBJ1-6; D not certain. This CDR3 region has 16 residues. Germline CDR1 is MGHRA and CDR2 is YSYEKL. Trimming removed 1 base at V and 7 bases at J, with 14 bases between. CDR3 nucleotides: TGCGCCAGCAGCCAAGGAGGAATCCTTGGGAATTCACCCCTCCACTTT. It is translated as CASSQGGILGNSPLHF.

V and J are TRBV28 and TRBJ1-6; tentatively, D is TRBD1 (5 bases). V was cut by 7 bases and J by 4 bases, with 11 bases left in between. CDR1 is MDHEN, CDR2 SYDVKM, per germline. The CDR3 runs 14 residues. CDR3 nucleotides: TGTGCCAGCACCCAGAGACAGTATAATTCACCCCTCCACTTT. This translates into CASTQRQYNSPLHF.

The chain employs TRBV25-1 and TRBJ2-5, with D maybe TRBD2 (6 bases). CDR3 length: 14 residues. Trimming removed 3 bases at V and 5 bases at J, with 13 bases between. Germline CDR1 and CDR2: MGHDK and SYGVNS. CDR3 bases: TGTGCCAGCAGTGAGGTGGAGGGAGTCGAGACCCAGTACTTC. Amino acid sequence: CASSEVEGVETQYF.

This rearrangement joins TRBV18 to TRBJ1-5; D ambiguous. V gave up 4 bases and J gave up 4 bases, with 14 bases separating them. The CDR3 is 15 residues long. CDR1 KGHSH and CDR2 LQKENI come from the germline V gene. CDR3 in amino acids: CASSLFGEGNQPQHF. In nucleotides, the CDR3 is TGTGCCAGCTCACTCTTTGGGGAGGGTAATCAGCCCCAGCATTTT.

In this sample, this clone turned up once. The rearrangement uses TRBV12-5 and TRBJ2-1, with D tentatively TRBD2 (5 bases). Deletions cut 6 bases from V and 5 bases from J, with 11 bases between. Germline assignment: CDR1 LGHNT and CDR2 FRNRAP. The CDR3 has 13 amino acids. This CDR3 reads CASGDSAHNEQFF. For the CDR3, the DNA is TGTGCTAGTGGGGATAGCGCCCACAATGAGCAGTTCTTC.

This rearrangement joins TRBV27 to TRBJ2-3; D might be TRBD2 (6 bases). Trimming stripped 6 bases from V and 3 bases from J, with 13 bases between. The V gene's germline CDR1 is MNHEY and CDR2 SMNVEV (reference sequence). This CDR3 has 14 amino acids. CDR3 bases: TGTGCCAGCAGGAAGGGAGGAGGAACAGATACGCAGTATTTT. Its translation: CASRKGGGTDTQYF.

The CDR3 nucleotides are TGTGCCAGCTGCCGGCGGGGTGGCTACACCTTC. Amino acids: CASCRRGGYTF. The rearrangement uses TRBV28 and TRBJ1-2; D gene uncertain. This CDR3 is built from 11 residues. In germline, CDR1 is MDHEN, CDR2 SYDVKM. Trimming cost V 8 bases and J 7 bases, with 11 bases left between them.

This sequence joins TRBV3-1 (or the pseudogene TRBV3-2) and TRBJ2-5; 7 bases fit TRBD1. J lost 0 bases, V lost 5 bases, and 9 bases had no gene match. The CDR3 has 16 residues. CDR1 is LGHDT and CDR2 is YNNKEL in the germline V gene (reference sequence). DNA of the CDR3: TGTGCCAGCAGCTCTTCCAGGGGACAGTACCAAGAGACCCAGTACTTC. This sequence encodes CASSSSRGQYQETQYF.